Presented here are 19 T cell receptor beta chains from one specimen sequenced in a study of T cells after yellow fever vaccination. One entry per CDR3 protein, called by TCRdb with MiXCR from the 5' RACE reads. In the table there are 600,000 to 750,000 distinct CDR3 sequences, around an eighth of which are singletons. Sequenced material: PBMCs, taken on the day of the yellow fever booster vaccination. Receptor source: a man in his thirties or forties who received the YFV17D yellow fever vaccine.

In its sample, this clonotype was seen a few times. The chain joins TRBV5-5 to TRBJ1-4, with 7 bases matching TRBD1. The V gene end was trimmed by 4 bases and the J gene end by 5 bases; junction bases not matched to a gene: 8. The CDR3 loop spans 15 amino acids. Germline CDR1 SGHKS, CDR2 YYEKEE (reference sequence). CDR3 sequence (DNA): TGTGCCAGCAGCCCGATACAGGGGAAGAATGAAAAACTGTTTTTT. It specifies CASSPIQGKNEKLFF.

This clonotype was observed a handful of times. The genes are TRBV29-1 and TRBJ2-5, with a weak D call TRBD2 (5 bases). V was shortened by 5 bases and J by 7 bases, with 11 bases between the two germline ends. In germline, CDR1 is SQVTM, CDR2 ANQGSEA. The CDR3 contains 11 residues. The CDR3 DNA reads as TGCAGCGTTCGGCGGACTGGGACCCAGTACTTC. It codes for CSVRRTGTQYF.

Ten or more counts support this clonotype. This chain uses TRBV25-1 with TRBJ1-2, with D unresolved. Between the trimmed V and J ends, which lost 4 bases and 5 bases, there was a span of 20 bases. The CDR3 covers 16 residues. Germline V lookup: CDR1 MGHDK, CDR2 SYGVNS. The DNA for the CDR3 is TGTGCCAGCAGTGTGAATAGGGAGTACAAGTTATATGGCTACACCTTC. Protein: CASSVNREYKLYGYTF.

This clonotype was seen at least ten times. V gene TRBV6-2 or TRBV6-3 combines with J gene TRBJ2-1; no firm D call. Looked up from germline, CDR1 is MNHEY and CDR2 is SVGEGT. The V end was cut by 2 bases, the J end by 7 bases, with 3 bases between. The CDR3 is 11 residues long. The CDR3 reads CASSYTNEQFF. CDR3 sequence (DNA): TGTGCCAGCAGTTACACGAATGAGCAGTTCTTC.

This clonotype was observed many times. The genes are TRBV25-1 and TRBJ1-6, with 7 bases that match TRBD1. Per the germline V gene, CDR1 is MGHDK and CDR2 is SYGVNS. This CDR3 is 13 amino acids long. Trimming cost V 5 bases and J 14 bases; bases outside gene matches: 9. The CDR3 loop reads CASSPSTGRTLHF. As DNA, the CDR3 is TGTGCCAGCAGTCCCTCGACAGGGCGAACCCTCCACTTT.

A few counts support this clonotype. The rearrangement links TRBV6-2 or TRBV6-3 to TRBJ2-7; the D gene is possibly TRBD2 (5 bases). Germline V gene data show CDR1 as MNHEY and CDR2 as SVGEGT. V lost 9 bases to trimming and J lost 3 bases, with 12 bases between them. This CDR3 region has 12 residues. CDR3 amino acids: CASKAELYEQYF. Written as DNA, the CDR3 is TGTGCCAGTAAAGCGGAGCTCTACGAGCAGTACTTC.

The chain recombines TRBV28 with TRBJ2-5; TRBD2 is a possible D gene (5 bases). The V end was cut by 2 bases, the J end by 2 bases, with 12 bases between. Germline V gene sequence: CDR1 MDHEN, CDR2 SYDVKM. There are 15 residues in the CDR3. CDR3 protein: CASSLRRTFQETQYF. As DNA, the CDR3 is TGTGCCAGCAGTTTACGGCGGACTTTTCAAGAGACCCAGTACTTC.

The chain joins TRBV12-5 to TRBJ2-7; TRBD2 matches at 7 bases. The CDR3 has 18 residues. Germline V gene lookup returns CDR1 LGHNT and CDR2 FRNRAP. After removal of 0 bases from V and 1 base from J, the junction contained 12 bases not matched to a gene. The CDR3 here is CASGLVRLGDYESYEQYF. CDR3 nucleotide sequence: TGTGCTAGTGGTTTGGTACGCTTGGGGGACTATGAATCCTACGAGCAGTACTTC.

The rearrangement joins TRBV5-5 to TRBJ2-1; D ambiguous. There are 14 residues in the CDR3. Trimming took off 1 base at V and 9 bases at J, with 14 bases between the two ends. The germline V gene has CDR1 SGHKS and CDR2 YYEKEE (reference sequence). CDR3 bases: TGTGCCAGCAGCTTGCCAGACCTTTCTAGTGAGCAGTTCTTC. This sequence encodes CASSLPDLSSEQFF.

The chain has TRBV20-1 and TRBJ2-1; TRBD1 agrees at 8 bases. Germline-derived CDR1 and CDR2 are DFQATT and SNEGSKA (reference sequence). V lost 2 bases, J lost 10 bases, and 4 bases stayed unmatched. There are 12 residues in the CDR3. CDR3 loop: CSARQGAYEQFF. In nucleotides, the CDR3 is TGCAGTGCTAGACAGGGGGCGTACGAGCAGTTCTTC.

This clonotype was seen a few times. V and J are TRBV9 and TRBJ1-2; tentative D call: TRBD1 (5 bases). Germline V CDR1 and CDR2: SGDLS, YYNGEE. V lost 0 bases, J lost 8 bases, and 11 bases lay in between. The CDR3 covers 13 residues. CDR3 sequence (DNA): TGTGCCAGCAGCGTAGAACCTCCAGGGGGCTACACCTTC. This translates into CASSVEPPGGYTF.

This clonotype was seen only a few times. This chain joins TRBV3-1 and TRBJ2-1; D possibly corresponds to TRBD2 (6 bases). V lost 4 bases, J lost 6 bases, and 19 bases lay in between. Per germline, CDR1 LGHDT and CDR2 YNNKEL (reference sequence). This CDR3 contains 16 residues. In DNA, the CDR3 is TGTGCCAGCAGCCCGTATCTCGGGGGAGTGGTCAATGAGCAGTTCTTC. It encodes CASSPYLGGVVNEQFF.

This clonotype has a count of ten or more. The chain combines TRBV7-9 with TRBJ2-3; a possible D gene is TRBD1 (6 bases). CDR3 length equals 15 residues. Germline V gives CDR1 SEHNR, CDR2 FQNEAQ (reference sequence). Trimming pared 5 bases from V and 6 bases from J, leaving 18 bases between. CDR3 protein: CASSLGGGLTDTQYF. Written as DNA, the CDR3 is TGTGCCAGCAGCCTTGGGGGCGGCCTGACGGATACGCAGTATTTT. Drawing the rest from reference TRBV7-9 and TRBJ2-3, the complete variable domain is DTGVSQNPRHKITKRGQNVTFRCDPISEHNRLYWYRQTLGQGPEFLTYFQNEAQLEKSRLLSDRFSAERPKGSFSTLEIQRTEQGDSAMYLCASSLGGGLTDTQYFGPGTRLTVL.

V is TRBV6-2 or TRBV6-3 and J is TRBJ2-3; TRBD1 is a possible D gene (6 bases). Trimming took off 4 bases at V and 2 bases at J, with 10 bases between the two ends. The CDR3 has 14 amino acids. Germline loops: CDR1 MNHEY, CDR2 SVGEGT. The CDR3 loop is CASSLPGHTDTQYF. The CDR3 coding sequence is TGTGCCAGCAGTTTACCGGGACACACAGATACGCAGTATTTT.

This clonotype was observed many times. J is TRBJ2-1 and V is TRBV12-3 or TRBV12-4; D is ambiguous. Trimming removed 3 bases at V and 10 bases at J, with 16 bases between. The CDR3 is made up of 14 amino acids. The CDR3 region is CASSFYSGESEQFF. CDR3 nucleotides: TGTGCCAGCAGTTTCTATTCCGGAGAATCGGAGCAGTTCTTC.

The CDR3 region is CASGDQGANQPQHF. CDR3 bases: TGTGCCAGCGGGGATCAAGGGGCCAATCAGCCCCAGCATTTT. The J gene is TRBJ1-5, the V gene TRBV12-3 or TRBV12-4; the D gene is possibly TRBD1 (5 bases). V shed 8 bases and J shed 3 bases, with 14 bases lying between them. This CDR3 has 14 residues.

In its sample, this clonotype was seen a few times. This chain links TRBV28 with TRBJ2-4, with D possibly matching TRBD2 (5 bases). Trimming cost V 7 bases and J 1 base, with 17 bases left between them. The CDR3 has 16 amino acids. Germline lookup yields CDR1 MDHEN and CDR2 SYDVKM. The CDR3 loop reads CASTLGLRMAKNIQYF. The CDR3 nucleotides are TGTGCCAGCACCCTCGGACTCCGAATGGCCAAAAACATTCAGTACTTC.

This clonotype has a handful of counts. This chain connects TRBV7-9 to TRBJ2-1, with 7 bases fitting TRBD2. V dropped 5 bases and J dropped 4; count of bases not matched to a gene: 14. There are 17 residues in the CDR3. The germline V gene has CDR1 SEHNR and CDR2 FQNEAQ (reference sequence). CDR3 region: CASSPPERAGLYNEQFF. As DNA, the CDR3 is TGTGCCAGCAGCCCTCCTGAGAGAGCGGGACTTTACAATGAGCAGTTCTTC.

The chain couples TRBV28 to TRBJ2-1, with 11 bases that match TRBD2. V lost 9 bases to trimming and J lost 2 bases; unmatched junction nucleotides: 12. The length of the CDR3 is 17 residues. Germline assignment: CDR1 MDHEN and CDR2 SYDVKM. CDR3 amino acids: CASRGTSGRRAYNEQFF. The CDR3 nucleotides are TGTGCCAGTCGAGGGACTAGCGGAAGGAGGGCCTACAATGAGCAGTTCTTC.